Each of the 16 T cell receptor beta chains below was sequenced from the same sample in a study of blood T cell repertoires in COVID-19. Data came from immunoSEQ multiplex PCR; TCRdb stores just in-frame clones and leaves some out. Of a few hundred thousand clones listed, roughly 85% are singletons. The sequencing input was peripheral blood. The source is a woman in her 70s with acute or convalescent COVID-19.

The V call is TRBV19, the J call TRBJ1-3, with unresolved D. This CDR3 spans 14 amino acids. Trimming stripped 3 bases from V and 3 bases from J, with 9 bases between. The germline V gene encodes CDR1 LNHDA and CDR2 SQIVND (reference sequence). CDR3 nucleotide sequence: TGTGCCAGTAGTATGGGAGGCTTTGGAAACACCATATATTTT. Amino acid sequence: CASSMGGFGNTIYF.

The chain couples TRBV7-9 to TRBJ1-1, with 8 bases aligning to TRBD1. V lost 6 bases to trimming and J lost 1 base; unmatched junction nucleotides: 4. The CDR3 contains 14 residues. The germline V gene encodes CDR1 SEHNR and CDR2 FQNEAQ (reference sequence). CDR3 residues: CASSRDRRNTEAFF. The CDR3 bases are TGTGCCAGCAGTAGGGACAGGCGGAACACTGAAGCTTTCTTT.

This clone has a single count. The gene calls are TRBV7-2 and TRBJ1-1, with 8 bases aligning to TRBD1. The CDR3 has 13 amino acids. V trimming: 5 bases; J trimming: 8 bases; junction bases outside the gene matches: 7. Germline V gene data show CDR1 as SGHTA and CDR2 as FQGNSA. The CDR3 DNA is TGTGCCAGCAGCACCAGGACAGGGCTAGAAGCTTTCTTT. Amino acids: CASSTRTGLEAFF.

The chain carries TRBV4-1 and TRBJ2-7; 11 nucleotides align to TRBD2. The V gene's germline CDR1 is MGHRA and CDR2 YSYEKL. With V trimmed by 1 base and J by 2 bases, 1 base remained unmatched. The CDR3 sequence is 15 residues long. CDR3 region: CASSQVSGGAYEQYF. The CDR3 bases are TGCGCCAGCAGCCAAGTTAGCGGGGGGGCCTACGAGCAGTACTTC.

The V and J genes are TRBV7-6 and TRBJ1-1; D is unresolved. The V gene's germline CDR1 is SGHVS and CDR2 FNYEAQ. V lost 5 bases and J lost 0, with 16 bases in between. The CDR3 length is 16 residues. CDR3 loop: CASSLGGVAMNTEAFF. The CDR3 nucleotides read TGTGCCAGCAGCCTTGGCGGGGTCGCGATGAACACTGAAGCTTTCTTT.

V usage is TRBV5-1 and J usage is TRBJ1-2, with D perhaps TRBD1 (5 bases). Between the trimmed V and J ends, which lost 7 bases and 4 bases, there was a span of 14 bases. The CDR3 extends over 13 amino acids. Germline CDR1 and CDR2: SGHRS and YFSETQ. CDR3 region: CASRRDPSYGYTF. The CDR3 nucleotides read TGCGCCAGCCGGCGGGACCCGTCCTATGGCTACACCTTC.

As regards this clone: The junction differs from germline at one of its ends, possibly a read error. The chain recombines TRBV7-9 with TRBJ1-3; no definite D call. Germline lookup yields CDR1 SEHNR and CDR2 FQNEAQ (reference sequence). This CDR3 region has 11 residues. The CDR3 DNA follows: TGTGCCAGCAACCAAAACAAGGGAGCCAATTTT. Protein sequence: CASNQNKGANF. Combining the CDR3 with reference TRBV7-9 and TRBJ1-3 gives the whole variable domain DTGVSQNPRHKITKRGQNVTFRCDPISEHNRLYWYRQTLGQGPEFLTYFQNEAQLEKSRLLSDRFSAERPKGSFSTLEIQRTEQGDSAMYLCASNQNKGANFGEGSWLTVV.

The CDR3 sequence is CASSRAGGAEEAFF. The CDR3 bases are TGCGCCAGCAGCCGAGCCGGGGGGGCCGAGGAGGCTTTCTTT. V gene TRBV5-1 combines with J gene TRBJ1-1; a possible D gene is TRBD1 (6 bases). Looked up from germline, CDR1 is SGHRS and CDR2 is YFSETQ. Trimming removed 4 bases at V and 11 bases at J, with 21 bases between. This CDR3 has 14 amino acids.

The chain's CDR3 is CASREGGFREKLFF. The CDR3 DNA reads as TGTGCCAGCAGGGAGGGAGGGTTTAGGGAAAAACTGTTTTTT. The chain employs TRBV6-5 and TRBJ1-4; no reliable D call. V lost 6 bases and J lost 8, with 16 bases in between. The germline V gene has CDR1 MNHEY and CDR2 SVGAGI. There are 14 residues in the CDR3.

The genes are TRBV5-1 and TRBJ2-7, with TRBD2 identical over 8 bases. V gave up 2 bases and J gave up 7 bases; unmatched junction bases: 20. This CDR3 is built from 18 residues. Germline lookup yields CDR1 SGHRS and CDR2 YFSETQ. The CDR3 coding sequence is TGCGCCAGCAGCTTTGACCCGGGACTAGTCCTCTACTCGGGGGAGCAGTACTTC. This codes for CASSFDPGLVLYSGEQYF.

V gene TRBV7-9 combines with J gene TRBJ1-2; 10 nucleotides line up with TRBD1. V dropped 0 bases and J dropped 5; count of bases not matched to a gene: 9. CDR1 and CDR2 from the germline V gene are SEHNR and FQNEAQ (reference sequence). The CDR3 extends over 17 amino acids. The CDR3 region has the DNA TGTGCCAGCAGCTTAGCCCAACTCCGGACAGGGGGGTATGGCTACACCTTC. Translating gives CASSLAQLRTGGYGYTF.

The chain carries TRBV2 and TRBJ2-7; 10 nucleotides match TRBD1. The CDR3 loop spans 15 amino acids. Germline assignment: CDR1 SNHLY and CDR2 FYNNEI. The junction had 6 bases not matched to a gene; V was cut back by 5 bases and J by 2 bases. The CDR3 nucleotides read TGTGCCAGCAGTTTTGACAGGGGGCTTACCTACGAGCAGTACTTC. This translates into CASSFDRGLTYEQYF.

The chain is built from TRBV30 and TRBJ1-5; possible D gene TRBD1, 6 bases. In germline, CDR1 is GTSNPN, CDR2 SVGIG (reference sequence). This CDR3 comprises 13 residues. Trimming took 0 bases from V and 5 from J, leaving 8 bases between them. The CDR3 DNA reads TGTGCCTGGAGTGTACGGACAGATCAGCCCCAGCATTTT. It encodes CAWSVRTDQPQHF.

Here the CDR3 reads CATSRAGNQETQYF. The CDR3 DNA sequence: TGTGCCACCAGCAGGGCAGGGAATCAAGAGACCCAGTACTTC. This chain links TRBV15 with TRBJ2-5; D may be TRBD1 (5 bases). Trimming stripped 3 bases from V and 2 bases from J, with 10 bases between. The V gene's germline CDR1 is LNHNV and CDR2 YYDKDF (reference sequence). CDR3 length equals 14 residues.

V and J are TRBV10-3 and TRBJ1-1; 7 positions match TRBD1. The CDR3 covers 14 residues. V was pared by 3 bases and J by 1 base, with 2 bases of the junction left unmatched. Germline values: CDR1 ENHRY, CDR2 SYGVKD. The CDR3 spells CAISEGTENTEAFF. The CDR3 nucleotides are TGTGCCATCAGTGAAGGGACAGAGAACACTGAAGCTTTCTTT.

V gene TRBV6-4 combines with J gene TRBJ1-2; D gene uncertain. Trimming removed 4 bases from V and 4 bases from J, with 16 bases in between. The CDR3 totals 15 residues. Germline values: CDR1 MRHNA, CDR2 SNTAGT. The CDR3 DNA follows: TGTGCCAGCAGTGGCCGAGCGAATTTGGTCTATGGCTACACCTTC. Amino acid sequence: CASSGRANLVYGYTF.